The 5 T cell receptor beta chains reported below all come from one sample, sequenced in a study of memory CD4+ T cells and cytomegalovirus serostatus. Single viable CD3+CD4+CD8-CD45RO+ cells were sorted as the memory CD4+ T cells. Produced via immunoSEQ multiplex PCR; TCRdb's table is partial and in-frame only. The table shows roughly 45,000 clones, with approximately 78% occurring only once. The source material was memory CD4+ T cells from blood. The receptors shown here come from an adult in good health and CMV-seronegative.

The CDR3 loop reads CSVAGGQAQETQYF. Here the CDR3 DNA reads TGCAGCGTGGCCGGGGGACAGGCTCAGGAGACCCAGTACTTC. The genes are TRBV29-1 and TRBJ2-5; TRBD1 matches at 8 bases. With V trimmed by 6 bases and J by 5 bases, 11 bases remained unmatched. Germline CDR1 and CDR2: SQVTM and ANQGSEA. The CDR3 runs 14 residues.

V and J are TRBV28 and TRBJ1-2; D call uncertain. The CDR3 runs to 13 residues. The germline V gene has CDR1 MDHEN and CDR2 SYDVKM. Trimming left V 3 bases short and J 2 bases short, with 7 bases between. This chain's CDR3 is CASSFGRNYGYTF. CDR3 bases: TGTGCCAGCAGTTTCGGCCGGAACTATGGCTACACCTTC.

CDR3 protein: CASSWTTSGYEQYF. CDR3 nucleotides: TGCGCCAGCAGCTGGACGACATCGGGGTACGAGCAGTACTTC. The rearrangement joins TRBV5-1 to TRBJ2-7; a possible D gene is TRBD2 (5 bases). This CDR3 comprises 14 residues. Germline V gene sequence: CDR1 SGHRS, CDR2 YFSETQ. V was cut by 3 bases and J by 4 bases, with 14 bases left in between.

The V call is TRBV10-3, the J call TRBJ2-3, with 12 bases identical to TRBD2. This CDR3 comprises 15 residues. Germline values: CDR1 ENHRY, CDR2 SYGVKD. Trimming removed 2 bases from V and 3 bases from J; junction bases left unmatched: 0. This chain's CDR3 is CAISEGLAGTDTQYF. CDR3 DNA: TGTGCCATCAGTGAGGGACTAGCGGGAACAGATACGCAGTATTTT.

V usage is TRBV7-8 and J usage is TRBJ2-3; D might be TRBD2 (5 bases). CDR1 SGHVS and CDR2 FQNEAQ come from the germline V gene. Between the trimmed V and J ends, which lost 1 base and 0 bases, there was a span of 8 bases. The CDR3 totals 15 residues. CDR3 loop: CASSLGWTSTDTQYF. Here the CDR3 DNA reads TGTGCCAGCAGCTTAGGCTGGACTAGCACAGATACGCAGTATTTT.